The sequence of this TCR beta chain was determined in a study of cytomegalovirus exposure and HLA in healthy donors. The V gene lost 5 bases and the J gene lost 0 bases, with 14 bases spanning the gap. The germline V gene has CDR1 MNHEY and CDR2 SVGAGI. This CDR3 is built from 15 residues. With regard to this clone: Its antigen remains unknown. The same CDR3 arises from other DNA sequences in this sample as well.

The PCR ran on 60 Vbeta and 13 Jbeta primers. Method: immunoSEQ multiplex PCR; TCRdb's copy keeps in-frame clones and lacks some. The sample holds 150,000 to 200,000 clones, approximately 67% seen once. Findings and limits, study-wide: Rare TCR sequences predominated, though certain public TCRs were found in many donors. A previous analysis found most TCR beta V segments productive roughly 87% or roughly 30% of the time. There were under 200 TCR beta chains listed as cytomegalovirus-associated.

The specimen sequenced was PBMCs. This TCR derives from a woman under 30 in good health and CMV-seropositive. V is TRBV6-5 and J is TRBJ2-7; perhaps TRBD2 as D (5 bases). The CDR3 DNA reads as TGTGCCAGCAGTATTGCTGACTACCGCTCCTACGAGCAGTACTTC. Residues: CASSIADYRSYEQYF.